This record covers a single TCR beta chain. The antigen is undetermined. This sample is part of a study of OX40 agonist ivuxolimab in advanced cancers. General observations from the study: A proportion of nonresponders additionally exhibited low normalized T-cell clonal expansion.

Trimming took off 1 base at V and 7 bases at J, with 17 bases between the two ends. The CDR3 sequence is 16 residues long. Germline-derived CDR1 and CDR2 are SGHAT and FQDESV (reference sequence). Repertoires were generated with immunoSEQ multiplex PCR, while TCRdb's copy carries only in-frame clones and drops some. The sample records roughly 100,000 clones, around 89% being singletons. The sequence was collected from an adult with an advanced solid tumor such as melanoma, head and neck, liver or kidney cancer. The chain employs TRBV11-1 and TRBJ2-1; TRBD2 is a possible D gene (5 bases). This specimen consisted of CD4+ or CD8+ T cells sorted from blood, obtained in a trial of the OX40 agonist ivuxolimab. The CDR3: CASSLGASLLHNEQFF. As DNA, the CDR3 is TGTGCCAGCAGCTTAGGGGCTAGCCTACTTCATAATGAGCAGTTCTTC.